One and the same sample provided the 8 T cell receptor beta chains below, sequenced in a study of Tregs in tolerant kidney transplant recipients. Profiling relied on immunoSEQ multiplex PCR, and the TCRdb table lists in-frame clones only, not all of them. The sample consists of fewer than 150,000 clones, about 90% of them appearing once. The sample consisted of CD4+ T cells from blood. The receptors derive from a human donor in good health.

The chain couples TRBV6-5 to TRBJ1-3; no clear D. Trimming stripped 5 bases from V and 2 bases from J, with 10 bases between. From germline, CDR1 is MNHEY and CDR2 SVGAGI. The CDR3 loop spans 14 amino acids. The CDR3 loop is CASSPPGAGNTIYF. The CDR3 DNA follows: TGTGCCAGCAGTCCCCCGGGAGCTGGAAACACCATATATTTT.

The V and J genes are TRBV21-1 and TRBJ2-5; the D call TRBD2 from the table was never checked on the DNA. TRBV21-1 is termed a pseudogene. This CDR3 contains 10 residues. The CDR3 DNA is TGTGCCAGCATCGTAGAGACCCAGTACTTC. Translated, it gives CASIVETQYF.

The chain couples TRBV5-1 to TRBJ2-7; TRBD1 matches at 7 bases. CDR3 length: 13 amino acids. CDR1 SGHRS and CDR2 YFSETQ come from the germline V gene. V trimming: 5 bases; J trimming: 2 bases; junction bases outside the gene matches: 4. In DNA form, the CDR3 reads TGCGCCAGCAGAGGGGACAGTACCTACGAGCAGTACTTC. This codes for CASRGDSTYEQYF.

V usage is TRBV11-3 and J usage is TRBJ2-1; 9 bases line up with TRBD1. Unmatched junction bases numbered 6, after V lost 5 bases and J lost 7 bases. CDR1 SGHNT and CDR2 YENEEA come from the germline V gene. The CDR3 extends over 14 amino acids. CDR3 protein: CASSPGTGRNEQFF. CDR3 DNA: TGTGCCAGCAGCCCGGGGACAGGGCGGAATGAGCAGTTCTTC.

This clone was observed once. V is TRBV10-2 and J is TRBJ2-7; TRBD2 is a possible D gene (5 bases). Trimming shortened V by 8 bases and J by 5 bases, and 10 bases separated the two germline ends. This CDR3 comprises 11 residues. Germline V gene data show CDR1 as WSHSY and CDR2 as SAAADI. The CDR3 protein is CASASIHEQYF. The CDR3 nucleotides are TGCGCCAGCGCTAGCATCCACGAGCAGTACTTC.

CDR3 sequence reads: CASSGSAGVAKNIQYF. The CDR3 DNA follows: TGCGCCAGCAGCGGTTCAGCGGGGGTAGCCAAAAACATTCAGTACTTC. The chain joins TRBV5-1 to TRBJ2-4; 8 nucleotides match TRBD2. Unmatched junction bases numbered 6, after V lost 4 bases and J lost 0 bases. The CDR3 is 16 amino acids. Per germline, CDR1 SGHRS and CDR2 YFSETQ.

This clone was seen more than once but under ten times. The CDR3 loop reads CASRRLANTEAFF. The CDR3 DNA reads TGTGCCAGCCGTCGGCTGGCTAACACTGAAGCTTTCTTT. The chain uses TRBV2 and TRBJ1-1; D gene unclear. V lost 8 bases and J 2 bases, leaving 12 bases between the germline ends. The germline CDR1 and CDR2 sequences are SNHLY and FYNNEI. The CDR3 sequence is 13 residues long.

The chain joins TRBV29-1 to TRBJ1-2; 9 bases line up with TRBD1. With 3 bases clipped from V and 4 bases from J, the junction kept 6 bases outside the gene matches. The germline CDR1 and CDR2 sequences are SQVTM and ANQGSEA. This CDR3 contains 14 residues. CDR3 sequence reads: CSVDYRGQVYGYTF. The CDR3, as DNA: TGCAGCGTTGACTACAGGGGGCAGGTCTATGGCTACACCTTC.